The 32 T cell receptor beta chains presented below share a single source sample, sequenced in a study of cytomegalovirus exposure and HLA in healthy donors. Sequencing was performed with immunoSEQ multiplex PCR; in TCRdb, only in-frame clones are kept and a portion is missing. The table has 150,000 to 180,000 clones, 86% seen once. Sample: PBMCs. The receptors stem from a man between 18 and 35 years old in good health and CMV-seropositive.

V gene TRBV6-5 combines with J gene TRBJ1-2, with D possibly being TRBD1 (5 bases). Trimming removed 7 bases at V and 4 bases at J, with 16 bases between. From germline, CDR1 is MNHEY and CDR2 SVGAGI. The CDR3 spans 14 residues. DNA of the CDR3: TGTGCCAGCAAAGACGGAGGGGCCCCCTATGGCTACACCTTC. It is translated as CASKDGGAPYGYTF.

The CDR3 sequence is CAIPWTSTDTQYF. The CDR3 DNA is TGTGCCATCCCATGGACTAGCACAGATACGCAGTATTTT. V gene TRBV7-7 combines with J gene TRBJ2-3, with D possibly matching TRBD2 (5 bases). V was pared by 10 bases and J by 0 bases, with 11 bases between. Germline CDR1 SSHAT, CDR2 FNYEAQ (reference sequence). The CDR3 is 13 residues long.

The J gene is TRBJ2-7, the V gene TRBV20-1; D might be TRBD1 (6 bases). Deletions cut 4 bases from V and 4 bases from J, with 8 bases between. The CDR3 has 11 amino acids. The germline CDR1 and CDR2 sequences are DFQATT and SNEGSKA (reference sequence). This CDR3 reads CSANTGYEQYF. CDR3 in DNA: TGCAGTGCTAATACAGGGTACGAGCAGTACTTC.

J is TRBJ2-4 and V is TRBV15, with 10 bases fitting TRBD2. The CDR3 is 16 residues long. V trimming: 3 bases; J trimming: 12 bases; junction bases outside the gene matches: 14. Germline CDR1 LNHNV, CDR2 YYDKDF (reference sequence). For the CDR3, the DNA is TGTGCCACCAGCAGTAATGTAGCGGGGGGCCAATTCAATCAGTACTTC. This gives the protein CATSSNVAGGQFNQYF.

Written as DNA, the CDR3 is TGTGCCAGCAGCTTAATGGGGGGGGACGGAAACACCATATATTTT. It yields the protein CASSLMGGDGNTIYF. The rearrangement uses TRBV7-2 and TRBJ1-3; D might be TRBD1 (5 bases). Germline CDR1 and CDR2: SGHTA and FQGNSA. The CDR3 has 15 residues. V lost 2 bases and J lost 4, with 12 bases in between.

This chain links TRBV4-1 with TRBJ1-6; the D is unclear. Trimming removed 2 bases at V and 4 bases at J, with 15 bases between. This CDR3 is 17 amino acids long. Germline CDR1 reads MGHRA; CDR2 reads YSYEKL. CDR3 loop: CASSQFSSAGYNSPLHF. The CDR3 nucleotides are TGCGCCAGCAGCCAATTTTCGTCTGCCGGGTATAATTCACCCCTCCACTTT.

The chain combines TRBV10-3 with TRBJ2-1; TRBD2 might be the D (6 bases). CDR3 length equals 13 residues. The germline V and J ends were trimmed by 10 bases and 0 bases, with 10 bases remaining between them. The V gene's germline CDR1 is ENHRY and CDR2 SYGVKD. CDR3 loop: CATRGSSYNEQFF. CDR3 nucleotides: TGTGCCACCCGGGGGAGCTCCTACAATGAGCAGTTCTTC.

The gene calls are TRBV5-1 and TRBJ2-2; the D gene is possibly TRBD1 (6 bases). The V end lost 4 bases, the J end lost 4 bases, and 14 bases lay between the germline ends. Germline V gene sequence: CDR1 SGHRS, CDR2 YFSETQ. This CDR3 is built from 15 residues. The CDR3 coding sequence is TGCGCCAGCAGCCTTCTTACAGGGTCCACCGGGGAGCTGTTTTTT. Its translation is CASSLLTGSTGELFF. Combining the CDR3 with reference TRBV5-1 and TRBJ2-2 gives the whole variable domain KAGVTQTPRYLIKTRGQQVTLSCSPISGHRSVSWYQQTPGQGLQFLFEYFSETQRNKGNFPGRFSGRQFSNSRSEMNVSTLELGDSALYLCASSLLTGSTGELFFGEGSRLTVL.

The CDR3 region is CASSLAGGTDTQYF. The CDR3 DNA reads as TGTGCCAGCAGCCTAGCGGGTGGCACAGATACGCAGTATTTT. This chain joins TRBV9 and TRBJ2-3, with 8 bases identical to TRBD2. The CDR3 length is 14 residues. Trimming took 4 bases from V and 1 from J; bases not matched to a gene: 2. CDR1 and CDR2 from the germline V gene are SGDLS and YYNGEE.

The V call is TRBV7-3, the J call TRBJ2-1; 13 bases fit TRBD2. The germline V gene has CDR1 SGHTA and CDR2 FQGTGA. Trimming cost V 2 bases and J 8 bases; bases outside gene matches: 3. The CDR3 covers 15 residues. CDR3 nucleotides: TGTGCCAGCAGCTTAGGGACTAGCGGGATGGATGAGCAGTTCTTC. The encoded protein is CASSLGTSGMDEQFF. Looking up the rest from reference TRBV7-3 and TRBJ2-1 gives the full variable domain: GAGVSQTPSNKVTEKGKYVELRCDPISGHTALYWYRQSLGQGPEFLIYFQGTGAADDSGLPNDRFFAVRPEGSVSTLKIQRTERGDSAVYLCASSLGTSGMDEQFFGPGTRLTVL.

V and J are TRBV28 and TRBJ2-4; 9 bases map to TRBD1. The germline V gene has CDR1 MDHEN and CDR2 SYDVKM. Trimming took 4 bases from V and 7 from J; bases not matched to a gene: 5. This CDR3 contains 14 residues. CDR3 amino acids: CASSYQTGGNIQYF. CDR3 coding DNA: TGTGCCAGCAGTTATCAGACAGGGGGGAACATTCAGTACTTC.

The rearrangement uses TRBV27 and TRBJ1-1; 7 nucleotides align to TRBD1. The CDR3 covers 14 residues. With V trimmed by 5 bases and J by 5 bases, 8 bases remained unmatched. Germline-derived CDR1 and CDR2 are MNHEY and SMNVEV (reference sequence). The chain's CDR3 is CASSGGDRDTEAFF. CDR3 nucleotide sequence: TGTGCCAGCAGTGGTGGAGACAGGGATACTGAAGCTTTCTTT.

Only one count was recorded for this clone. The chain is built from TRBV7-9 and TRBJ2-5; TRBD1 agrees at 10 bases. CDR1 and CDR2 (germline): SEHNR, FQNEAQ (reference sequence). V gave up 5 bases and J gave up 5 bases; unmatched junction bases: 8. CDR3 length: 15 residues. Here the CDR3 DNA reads TGTGCCAGCAGCACGACAGGGGGCGGCAAGGAGACCCAGTACTTC. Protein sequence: CASSTTGGGKETQYF.

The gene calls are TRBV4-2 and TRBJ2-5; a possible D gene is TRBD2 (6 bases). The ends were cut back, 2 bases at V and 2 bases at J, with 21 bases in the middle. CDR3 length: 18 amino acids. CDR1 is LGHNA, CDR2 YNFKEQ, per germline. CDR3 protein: CASSQRKGGGTGQETQYF. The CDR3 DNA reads TGTGCCAGCAGCCAAAGGAAGGGTGGCGGGACGGGGCAAGAGACCCAGTACTTC.

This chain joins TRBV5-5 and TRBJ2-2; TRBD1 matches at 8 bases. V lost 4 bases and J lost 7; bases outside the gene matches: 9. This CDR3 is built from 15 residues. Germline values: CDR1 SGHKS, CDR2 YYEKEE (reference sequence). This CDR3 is CASSPRTGPGGELFF. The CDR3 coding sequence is TGTGCCAGCAGCCCACGGACAGGGCCCGGCGGGGAGCTGTTTTTT.

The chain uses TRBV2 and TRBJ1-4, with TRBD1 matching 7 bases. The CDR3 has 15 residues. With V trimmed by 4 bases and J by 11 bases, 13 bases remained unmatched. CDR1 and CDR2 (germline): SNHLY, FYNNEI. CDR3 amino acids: CASSGPTGWRGKLFF. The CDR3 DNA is TGTGCCAGCAGTGGCCCGACAGGGTGGCGAGGGAAACTGTTTTTT.

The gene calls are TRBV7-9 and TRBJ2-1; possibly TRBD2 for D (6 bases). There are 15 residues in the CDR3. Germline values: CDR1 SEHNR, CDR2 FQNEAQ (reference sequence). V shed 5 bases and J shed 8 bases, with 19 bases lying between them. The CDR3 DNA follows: TGTGCCAGCAGCCAACTGGGGGGAGAACGGTATGAGCAGTTCTTC. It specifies CASSQLGGERYEQFF. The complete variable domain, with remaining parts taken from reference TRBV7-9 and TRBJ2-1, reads DTGVSQNPRHKITKRGQNVTFRCDPISEHNRLYWYRQTLGQGPEFLTYFQNEAQLEKSRLLSDRFSAERPKGSFSTLEIQRTEQGDSAMYLCASSQLGGERYEQFFGPGTRLTVL.

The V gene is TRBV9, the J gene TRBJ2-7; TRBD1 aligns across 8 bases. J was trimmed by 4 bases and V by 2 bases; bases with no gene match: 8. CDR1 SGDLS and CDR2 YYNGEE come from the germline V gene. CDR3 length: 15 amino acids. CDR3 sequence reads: CASSVGTGETYEQYF. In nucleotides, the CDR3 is TGTGCCAGCAGCGTCGGGACAGGAGAGACGTACGAGCAGTACTTC.

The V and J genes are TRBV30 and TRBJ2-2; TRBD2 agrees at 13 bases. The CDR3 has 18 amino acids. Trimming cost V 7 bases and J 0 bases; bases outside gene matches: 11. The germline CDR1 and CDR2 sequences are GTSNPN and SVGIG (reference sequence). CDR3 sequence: CASSGTSGAGANTGELFF. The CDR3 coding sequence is TGTGCCTCTTCCGGGACTAGCGGGGCCGGAGCGAACACCGGGGAGCTGTTTTTT.

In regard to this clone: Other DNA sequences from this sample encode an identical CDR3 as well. CDR3 sequence (DNA): TGTGCCAGCAGTACTGACAGGGGATCCTACAATGAGCAGTTCTTC. Its protein is CASSTDRGSYNEQFF. The J gene is TRBJ2-1, the V gene TRBV6-5, with TRBD1 identical over 8 bases. V shed 5 bases, J shed 1 base, and the junction held 4 bases outside the gene matches. The CDR3 sequence is 15 residues long. The V gene's germline CDR1 is MNHEY and CDR2 SVGAGI.

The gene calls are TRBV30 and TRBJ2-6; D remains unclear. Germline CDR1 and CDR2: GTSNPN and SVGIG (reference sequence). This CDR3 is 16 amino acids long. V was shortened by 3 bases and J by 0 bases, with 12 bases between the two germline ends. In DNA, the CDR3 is TGTGCCTGGAGAGAGACAAGCACCTCTGGGGCCAACGTCCTGACTTTC. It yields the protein CAWRETSTSGANVLTF.

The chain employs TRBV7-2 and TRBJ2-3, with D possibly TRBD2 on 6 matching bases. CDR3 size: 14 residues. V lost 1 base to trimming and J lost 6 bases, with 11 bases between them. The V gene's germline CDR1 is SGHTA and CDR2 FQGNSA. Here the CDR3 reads CASSLGAGPDTQYF. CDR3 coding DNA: TGTGCCAGCAGCTTAGGCGCGGGGCCGGATACGCAGTATTTT.

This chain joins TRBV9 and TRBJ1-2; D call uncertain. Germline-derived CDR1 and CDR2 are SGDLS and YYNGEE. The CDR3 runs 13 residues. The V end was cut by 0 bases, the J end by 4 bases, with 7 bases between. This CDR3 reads CASSVEEGYGYTF. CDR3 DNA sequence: TGTGCCAGCAGCGTAGAAGAGGGCTATGGCTACACCTTC.

The CDR3 is CASSLSRLGQYF. The CDR3, as DNA: TGTGCCAGCAGCTTGTCCCGACTAGGGCAGTACTTC. This chain links TRBV5-8 with TRBJ2-7, with D perhaps matching TRBD2 (6 bases). Germline CDR1 reads SGHTS; CDR2 reads YDEGEE. V was cut by 1 base and J by 9 bases, with 11 bases left in between. The CDR3 extends over 12 amino acids.

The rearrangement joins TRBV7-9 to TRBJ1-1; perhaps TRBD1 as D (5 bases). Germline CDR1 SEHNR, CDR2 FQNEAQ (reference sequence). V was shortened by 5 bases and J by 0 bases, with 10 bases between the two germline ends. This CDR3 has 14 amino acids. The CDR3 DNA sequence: TGTGCCAGCAGCCCGCCAGGGATGAACACTGAAGCTTTCTTT. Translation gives CASSPPGMNTEAFF. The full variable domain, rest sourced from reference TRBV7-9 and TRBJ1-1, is DTGVSQNPRHKITKRGQNVTFRCDPISEHNRLYWYRQTLGQGPEFLTYFQNEAQLEKSRLLSDRFSAERPKGSFSTLEIQRTEQGDSAMYLCASSPPGMNTEAFFGQGTRLTVV.

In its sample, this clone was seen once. Here the CDR3 reads CASSQLGAGKAFF. In nucleotides, the CDR3 is TGCGCCAGCAGCCAGCTAGGGGCAGGGAAAGCTTTCTTT. The chain couples TRBV4-1 to TRBJ1-1; D is perhaps TRBD1 (5 bases). The V gene lost 3 bases and the J gene lost 9 bases, with 14 bases spanning the gap. The CDR3 runs to 13 residues. Germline V CDR1 and CDR2: MGHRA, YSYEKL.

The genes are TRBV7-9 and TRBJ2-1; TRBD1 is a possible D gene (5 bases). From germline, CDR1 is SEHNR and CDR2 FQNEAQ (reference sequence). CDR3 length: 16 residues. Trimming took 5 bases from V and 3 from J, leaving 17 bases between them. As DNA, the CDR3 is TGTGCCAGCAGCCCGATAGGGGTAGGCGACTACAATGAGCAGTTCTTC. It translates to CASSPIGVGDYNEQFF.

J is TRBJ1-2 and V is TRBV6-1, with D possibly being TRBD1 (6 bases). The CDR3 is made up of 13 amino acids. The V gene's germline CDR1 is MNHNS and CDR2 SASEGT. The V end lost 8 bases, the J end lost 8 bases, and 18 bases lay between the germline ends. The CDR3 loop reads CASSYRDQRGYTF. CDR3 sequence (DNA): TGTGCCAGCTCGTACAGGGACCAGAGGGGCTACACCTTC.

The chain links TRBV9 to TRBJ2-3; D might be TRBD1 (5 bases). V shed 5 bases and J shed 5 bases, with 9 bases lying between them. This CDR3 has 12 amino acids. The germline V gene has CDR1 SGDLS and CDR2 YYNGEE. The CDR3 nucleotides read TGTGCCAGCAGTAGGGGTGGAGATACGCAGTATTTT. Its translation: CASSRGGDTQYF.

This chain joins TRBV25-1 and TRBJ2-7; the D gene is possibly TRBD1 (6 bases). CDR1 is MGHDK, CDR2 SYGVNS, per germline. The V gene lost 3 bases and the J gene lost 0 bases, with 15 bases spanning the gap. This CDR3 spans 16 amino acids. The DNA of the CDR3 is TGTGCCAGCAGTGATCGAACCCGAGGGGGCTCCTACGAGCAGTACTTC. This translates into CASSDRTRGGSYEQYF.

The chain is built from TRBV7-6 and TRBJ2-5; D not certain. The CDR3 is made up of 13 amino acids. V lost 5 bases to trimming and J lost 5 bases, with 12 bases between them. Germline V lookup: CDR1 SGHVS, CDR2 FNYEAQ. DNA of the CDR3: TGTGCCAGCAGCACTCGCCCCCCGGAGACCCAGTACTTC. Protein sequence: CASSTRPPETQYF.

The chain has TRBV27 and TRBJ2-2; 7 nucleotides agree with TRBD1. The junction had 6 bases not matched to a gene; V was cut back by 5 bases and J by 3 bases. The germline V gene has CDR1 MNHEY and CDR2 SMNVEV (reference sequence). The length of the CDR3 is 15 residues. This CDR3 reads CASSPFTGDTGELFF. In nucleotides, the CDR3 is TGTGCCAGCAGTCCTTTTACAGGGGACACCGGGGAGCTGTTTTTT.